This T cell receptor (beta chain) is drawn from a study of blood T cell repertoires in COVID-19. The data were produced by immunoSEQ multiplex PCR, yet TCRdb's version contains in-frame clones alone and is incomplete. The sample has about 350,000 clones, roughly 90% seen once. Germline values: CDR1 KGHSH, CDR2 LQKENI. The V and J ends lost 5 bases and 13 bases, in that order; junction bases with no gene match: 8. The CDR3 consists of 12 residues. The sample consisted of PBMCs or T cells enriched from blood (not recorded which). The TCR comes from a woman between 25 and 40 years old who had been exposed to COVID-19. This chain links TRBV18 with TRBJ2-1; TRBD2 matches 7 bases. This CDR3 is CASSTLTSDQFF. CDR3 nucleotide sequence: TGTGCCAGCTCAACCCTTACTAGCGACCAGTTCTTC. The whole variable domain, remainder taken from reference TRBV18 and TRBJ2-1, is NAGVMQNPRHLVRRRGQEARLRCSPMKGHSHVYWYRQLPEEGLKFMVYLQKENIIDESGMPKERFSAEFPKEGPSILRIQQVVRGDSAAYFCASSTLTSDQFFGPGTRLTVL.